This passage covers 13 T cell receptor beta chains from one sample sequenced in a study of shared clonotypes between healthy human individuals. Sequencing used immunoSEQ multiplex PCR; TCRdb keeps in-frame clones, though not all of them. The sample carries 2 million to 3 million clones, 90% to 95% recorded once. Sequencing input: naive CD4+ T cells from PBMCs. Stated subset: CD45RA+ positively selected. The receptors were gathered from a man aged 18 to 35 in good health. Some clones in this sample may be carry-over from other donors' samples.

This chain links TRBV7-3 with TRBJ2-1; 8 bases are a match to TRBD2. This CDR3 is built from 15 residues. V was clipped by 5 bases and J by 11 bases; unmatched bases: 14. Germline V gene data show CDR1 as SGHTA and CDR2 as FQGTGA. The CDR3 region is CASSQSGTSGGKQFF. DNA of the CDR3: TGTGCCAGCAGCCAGAGCGGGACTTCGGGAGGGAAGCAGTTCTTC.

This sequence joins TRBV6-6 and TRBJ2-1, with TRBD2 matching over 16 bases. This CDR3 has 15 amino acids. Germline trimming cut 6 bases from V and 8 bases from J; bases unmatched to any gene: 4. CDR1 is MNHNY and CDR2 is SVGAGI in the germline V gene (reference sequence). The CDR3 DNA follows: TGTGCCAGCAGCCCCGGGACTAGCGGGAGGGATGAGCAGTTCTTC. It is translated as CASSPGTSGRDEQFF.

V usage is TRBV18 and J usage is TRBJ2-4; D ambiguous. Germline assignment: CDR1 KGHSH and CDR2 LQKENI. CDR3 length: 17 residues. The V and J ends lost 2 bases and 0 bases respectively, with 14 bases between them. The CDR3 loop is CASSPVGRILAKNIQYF. The CDR3 coding sequence is TGTGCCAGCTCACCAGTTGGGCGGATTCTAGCCAAAAACATTCAGTACTTC.

The chain uses TRBV9 and TRBJ1-4; a possible D gene is TRBD1 (6 bases). CDR1 is SGDLS, CDR2 YYNGEE, per germline. V shed 4 bases and J shed 6 bases, with 16 bases lying between them. This CDR3 has 15 amino acids. Here the CDR3 reads CASSTGHGTDEKLFF. As DNA, the CDR3 is TGTGCCAGCAGCACGGGACACGGGACGGATGAAAAACTGTTTTTT.

The J gene is TRBJ1-1, the V gene TRBV6-1; possibly TRBD1 for D (6 bases). V gave up 0 bases and J gave up 6 bases, with 20 bases separating them. The CDR3 covers 17 residues. Germline V CDR1 and CDR2: MNHNS, SASEGT. The chain's CDR3 is CASSEARGAKGTPEAFF. DNA for the CDR3: TGTGCCAGCAGTGAAGCGAGGGGGGCGAAAGGGACCCCTGAAGCTTTCTTT.

The chain has TRBV18 and TRBJ1-1; D remains ambiguous. CDR1 and CDR2 from the germline V gene are KGHSH and LQKENI. The CDR3 is 14 residues long. V lost 6 bases to trimming and J lost 4 bases, with 15 bases between them. In DNA form, the CDR3 reads TGTGCCAGCTCGCCCGAGTCGGCGGGCACTGAAGCTTTCTTT. Amino acid sequence: CASSPESAGTEAFF.

This sequence joins TRBV11-2 and TRBJ2-7; D gene uncertain. Germline values: CDR1 SGHAT, CDR2 FQNNGV. The CDR3 consists of 15 residues. V lost 1 base and J 1 base, leaving 11 bases between the germline ends. This CDR3 is CASSLGPSPSYEQYF. For the CDR3, the DNA is TGTGCCAGCAGCTTAGGGCCCAGCCCGTCCTACGAGCAGTACTTC.

V is TRBV18 and J is TRBJ2-1, with no clear D. This CDR3 contains 15 residues. Trimming removed 3 bases at V and 4 bases at J, with 13 bases between. Germline values: CDR1 KGHSH, CDR2 LQKENI. In nucleotides, the CDR3 is TGTGCCAGCTCACCCAGCTTGGTTGGTTACAATGAGCAGTTCTTC. It codes for CASSPSLVGYNEQFF.

J is TRBJ2-3 and V is TRBV2, with TRBD2 as a possible D gene (6 bases). V dropped 8 bases and J dropped 10 bases, with 13 bases sitting between them. Per germline, CDR1 SNHLY and CDR2 FYNNEI. The CDR3 runs to 11 residues. The CDR3 sequence is CASRYSGAQYF. Here the CDR3 DNA reads TGTGCCAGCCGATATTCGGGAGCGCAGTATTTT.

V and J are TRBV25-1 and TRBJ2-7, with a weak D call TRBD1 (6 bases). The CDR3 sequence is 13 residues long. V dropped 5 bases and J dropped 3 bases, with 11 bases sitting between them. Germline CDR1 and CDR2: MGHDK and SYGVNS. CDR3 sequence (DNA): TGTGCCAGCAGTCAACAGGGTGTCTACGAGCAGTACTTC. Translating it yields CASSQQGVYEQYF.

The chain employs TRBV10-1 and TRBJ2-7; D is perhaps TRBD2 (6 bases). This CDR3 has 13 residues. Germline V lookup: CDR1 WNHNN, CDR2 SYGVQD (reference sequence). V was pared by 9 bases and J by 3 bases, with 15 bases between. The CDR3 loop reads CARFGSTLYEQYF. CDR3 nucleotide sequence: TGCGCCAGGTTCGGGAGTACTCTCTACGAGCAGTACTTC.

V and J are TRBV5-6 and TRBJ2-3, with D tentatively TRBD1 (6 bases). The CDR3 contains 13 residues. The germline gives CDR1 SGHDT, CDR2 YYEEEE. V lost 2 bases and J lost 4, with 8 bases in between. CDR3 in amino acids: CASSLQGSDTQYF. The CDR3 nucleotides read TGTGCCAGCAGCTTACAGGGATCAGATACGCAGTATTTT.

This rearrangement joins TRBV28 to TRBJ1-5; D is uncertain. Germline CDR1 MDHEN, CDR2 SYDVKM. V was cut by 1 base and J by 3 bases, with 7 bases left in between. The CDR3 totals 14 residues. In DNA form, the CDR3 reads TGTGCCAGCAGTTTATTCCGTATCAATCAGCCCCAGCATTTT. Protein sequence: CASSLFRINQPQHF.